The 4 T cell receptor beta chains below come from one sample, sequenced in a study of radiation and T cells in renal cell carcinoma (dated by TCRdb to 2020 to 2022). Interpreted using the paper, the time point label stands for: blood 4 weeks post-SBRT, at nephrectomy. Taken with the paper, the label for treatment or condition translates to: 15 Gy SBRT to primary tumor, nephrectomy 4 weeks later. Library generation was performed with the immunoSEQ multiplex PCR assay. TCRdb obtained this table from immuneACCESS and retained in-frame rearrangements with V and J assigned. These tables miss some clones; where compared with another copy, unresolved V genes account for less than half of the shortfall, and the remainder is unexplained. This sample lists around 100,000 clones; roughly 82% were detected once. Together, the top ten hold 6.5% to 8% of the sample. This specimen was blood, taken from a patient whose treatment included radiotherapy and nephrectomy. These receptors all stem from a man between 60 and 75 years old with renal cell carcinoma.

The sample holds a few counts of this clone. The chain employs TRBV9 and TRBJ2-2, with 7 bases lining up with TRBD2. This CDR3 comprises 16 residues. The V gene end was trimmed by 4 bases and the J gene end by 5 bases; junction bases not matched to a gene: 11. The germline V gene encodes CDR1 SGDLS and CDR2 YYNGEE. CDR3 in DNA: TGTGCCAGCAGCACGGGTGGGAGGGCCAGGACCGGGGAGCTGTTTTTT. This codes for CASSTGGRARTGELFF.

The chain has TRBV6-1 and TRBJ1-1; no clear D gene. CDR1 and CDR2 (germline): MNHNS, SASEGT. Trimming took 6 bases from V and 8 from J, leaving 13 bases between them. This CDR3 is 12 amino acids long. The CDR3 nucleotides are TGTGCCAGCAGCTCCCGACCGATAGAAGCTTTCTTT. It translates to CASSSRPIEAFF.

This chain joins TRBV2 and TRBJ1-3, with D unclear. The CDR3 has 12 amino acids. CDR1 is SNHLY, CDR2 FYNNEI, per germline. V dropped 1 base and J dropped 3 bases, with 1 base sitting between them. The CDR3 bases are TGTGCCAGCAGTGAAGTTGGAAACACCATATATTTT. The encoded protein is CASSEVGNTIYF.

This clone was seen a few times. The genes are TRBV19 and TRBJ2-2, with 8 nucleotides matching TRBD2. V gave up 2 bases and J gave up 5 bases; unmatched junction bases: 10. This CDR3 contains 17 residues. Germline values: CDR1 LNHDA, CDR2 SQIVND (reference sequence). The DNA for the CDR3 is TGTGCCAGTAGTATAAGGGGGAGCGGGAGTCGTACCGGGGAGCTGTTTTTT. This translates into CASSIRGSGSRTGELFF.